This T cell receptor (beta chain) was sequenced during a study of blood T cell repertoires in COVID-19. Germline V lookup: CDR1 SGHTA, CDR2 FQGNSA. CDR3 length: 15 residues. After removal of 2 bases from V and 5 bases from J, the junction contained 7 bases not matched to a gene. The table came from immunoSEQ multiplex PCR; TCRdb's copy has only in-frame clones and leaves some out. This table has about 230,000 clones, around 80% appearing once. What was sequenced was peripheral blood. The sequence came from a man aged 35 to 55 with acute or convalescent COVID-19. The chain combines TRBV7-2 with TRBJ2-3; 7 nucleotides align to TRBD1. The CDR3 region has the DNA TGTGCCAGCAGCTTAAGGGGACAGTCCGTAGATACGCAGTATTTT. Its translation: CASSLRGQSVDTQYF.